Here is one TCR beta chain with its context. The antigen is undetermined. Each replicate PCR on the sorted subsets used 150 to 200 ng DNA (roughly 32,000 T cell genomes). Some clones are missing from TCRdb's copy, which holds only in-frame ones; the method was immunoSEQ multiplex PCR. The table records millions of clones, roughly 94% of them present only once. Trimming removed 6 bases from V and 1 base from J, with 6 bases in between. CDR3 length: 12 amino acids. Germline V gene lookup returns CDR1 SEHNR and CDR2 FQNEAQ (reference sequence). These data are taken from a study of shared clonotypes between healthy human individuals. In the naive CD8 group, cells lacked CD45RO and were positively selected for CCR7, so terminally differentiated effector memory CD45RA+ cells were left out. The study's findings and limits: Sharing across four donors was seen in roughly 5% of naive CD4 clonotypes.

The TCR originated in a young man in good health. Sequences were obtained from naive CD8+ T cells sorted from blood. The chain carries TRBV7-9 and TRBJ1-1; D unresolved. The chain's CDR3 is CASRQTNTEAFF. The CDR3 coding sequence is TGTGCCAGCAGGCAGACGAACACTGAAGCTTTCTTT.